The text below deals with one T cell receptor beta chain. Its antigen is currently unknown. Collection of blood occurred at baseline, at cycle 4 day 1, and at cycle 7 day 1. This sample was included in a study of OX40 agonist ivuxolimab in advanced cancers. For the study at large: One hepatocellular carcinoma and a couple of cutaneous melanoma patients partially responded.

Overall study results and limits: Clonal expansion was among the lowest in partial responders at 0.1-3.0 mg/kg, especially CD8+.

The assay was immunoSEQ multiplex PCR, and TCRdb's table has in-frame clones only and misses some. The sample includes roughly 20,000 clones, about 76% of them seen just once. Germline V gene lookup returns CDR1 MNHEY and CDR2 SMNVEV (reference sequence). The CDR3 runs to 14 residues. Trimming took 5 bases from V and 8 from J, leaving 16 bases between them. The chain recombines TRBV27 with TRBJ2-1; D not resolved. The source was CD4+ or CD8+ T cells sorted from blood, collected in a trial of the OX40 agonist ivuxolimab. The origin of this receptor is an adult with an advanced solid tumor such as melanoma, head and neck, liver or kidney cancer. The CDR3 here is CASSTTRNFDEQFF. In DNA, the CDR3 is TGTGCCAGCAGTACCACCCGAAACTTCGATGAGCAGTTCTTC.